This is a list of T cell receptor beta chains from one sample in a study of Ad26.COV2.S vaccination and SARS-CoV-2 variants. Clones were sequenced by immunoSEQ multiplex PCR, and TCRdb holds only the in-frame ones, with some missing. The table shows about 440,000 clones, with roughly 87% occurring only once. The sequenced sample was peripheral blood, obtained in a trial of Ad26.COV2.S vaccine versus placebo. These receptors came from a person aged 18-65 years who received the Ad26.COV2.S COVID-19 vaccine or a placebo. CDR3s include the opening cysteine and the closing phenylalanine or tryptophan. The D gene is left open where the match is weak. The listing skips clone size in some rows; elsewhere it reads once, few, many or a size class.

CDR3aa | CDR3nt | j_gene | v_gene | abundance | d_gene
CATRKGAGAYNEQFF | TGTGCCACCAGAAAAGGAGCGGGAGCCTACAATGAGCAGTTCTTC | TRBJ2-1 | TRBV24-1 | NA | TRBD2
CASTQIAPGQGYRQPQHF | TGTGCCAGCACCCAAATAGCCCCGGGACAGGGATACAGACAGCCCCAGCATTTT | TRBJ1-5 | TRBV28 | once | TRBD1
CASSYLGYEQYF | TGTGCCAGCAGTTACTTGGGCTACGAGCAGTACTTC | TRBJ2-7 | TRBV12-3/TRBV12-4 | once | NA
CASSEEGDYYGYTF | TGTGCCAGCAGTGAAGAGGGGGACTACTATGGCTACACCTTC | TRBJ1-2 | TRBV6-1 | NA | NA
CASSLRRDTGELFF | TGTGCCAGCAGCTTGAGGCGGGACACCGGGGAGCTGTTTTTT | TRBJ2-2 | TRBV5-8 | NA | NA
CASSPTHAAGGELAWNTGELFF | TGTGCCAGCAGTCCAACCCACGCCGCCGGGGGGGAACTAGCGTGGAACACCGGGGAGCTGTTTTTT | TRBJ2-2 | TRBV27 | NA | TRBD2
CASKDRNTGELFF | TGTGCCAGCAAGGACAGGAACACCGGGGAGCTGTTTTTT | TRBJ2-2 | TRBV2 | NA | NA
CASSLDGTSGEQFF | TGCGCCAGCAGCTTGGATGGGACTAGTGGTGAGCAGTTCTTC | TRBJ2-1 | TRBV5-1 | NA | TRBD2
CAITEQGGTPGELFF | TGTGCCATCACCGAACAGGGAGGAACACCCGGGGAGCTGTTTTTT | TRBJ2-2 | TRBV10-3 | NA | NA
CASSAGTGEAFF | TGTGCCAGCAGCGCCGGGACAGGAGAAGCTTTCTTT | TRBJ1-1 | TRBV7-9 | NA | TRBD1
CASSPTGRSSEQYF | TGTGCCAGCAGCCCCACGGGCAGGTCGAGTGAGCAGTACTTC | TRBJ2-7 | TRBV9 | NA | NA
CASSLGGAAEAFF | TGTGCCAGCAGCCTCGGGGGGGCCGCTGAAGCTTTCTTT | TRBJ1-1 | TRBV7-3 | few | NA
CASSPSGGHQPQHF | TGTGCCAGCAGTCCCTCGGGGGGCCATCAGCCCCAGCATTTT | TRBJ1-5 | TRBV27 | NA | NA
CASSQGTHQETQYF | TGCGCCAGCAGCCAGGGGACTCATCAAGAGACCCAGTACTTC | TRBJ2-5 | TRBV4-3 | once | NA
CASTLGRQGAFF | TGTGCCAGCACCCTTGGCAGACAGGGAGCTTTCTTT | TRBJ1-1 | TRBV6-5 | NA | TRBD1
CASSPGTVASGNTIYF | TGCGCCAGCAGCCCCGGGACGGTCGCCTCTGGAAACACCATATATTTT | TRBJ1-3 | TRBV5-1 | few | NA
CASTLGPHEQYF | TGTGCCAGCACCTTGGGACCACACGAGCAGTACTTC | TRBJ2-7 | TRBV25-1 | NA | NA
CASSLTGGNSYEQYF | TGTGCCAGCAGCTTAACTGGAGGGAACTCCTACGAGCAGTACTTC | TRBJ2-7 | TRBV7-3 | NA | NA
CASSYRGAKAGLSYEQYF | TGTGCCAGCAGTTACCGAGGGGCGAAAGCGGGGCTATCCTACGAGCAGTACTTC | TRBJ2-7 | TRBV27 | NA | TRBD2
CASRRVGDTQYF | TGTGCCAGCAGGAGGGTGGGAGATACGCAGTATTTT | TRBJ2-3 | TRBV6-5 | once | NA
CASEVQGSTGEAFF | TGTGCCAGCGAGGTACAGGGCTCTACAGGTGAAGCTTTCTTT | TRBJ1-1 | TRBV5-4 | NA | NA
CASSGTGTGYGYTF | TGCGCCAGCAGCGGTACCGGGACGGGCTATGGCTACACCTTC | TRBJ1-2 | TRBV5-1 | NA | NA
CASSLGLADGNEQFF | TGCGCCAGCAGCTTGGGGTTAGCGGATGGGAATGAGCAGTTCTTC | TRBJ2-1 | TRBV5-1 | NA | NA
CASGPQTSGRTRRKNTDTQYF | TGTGCTAGTGGTCCGCAGACTAGCGGGAGGACCCGACGAAAGAACACAGATACGCAGTATTTT | TRBJ2-3 | TRBV12-5 | NA | TRBD2
CASSPEGDSAFF | TGCGCCAGCAGCCCGGAAGGGGATAGTGCTTTCTTT | TRBJ1-1 | TRBV5-1 | NA | NA
CAIRPGTGGTEAFF | TGTGCCATCAGACCCGGGACAGGGGGCACTGAAGCTTTCTTT | TRBJ1-1 | TRBV10-3 | NA | TRBD1
CASSPPEYGSTDTQYF | TGTGCCAGCTCACCACCGGAATACGGGAGCACAGATACGCAGTATTTT | TRBJ2-3 | TRBV18 | NA | NA
CASSVWTSDRGNQPQHF | TGTGCCAGCAGCGTATGGACCTCCGACCGGGGTAATCAGCCCCAGCATTTT | TRBJ1-5 | TRBV9 | NA | NA
CAISESATGELFF | TGTGCCATCAGTGAGTCAGCTACCGGGGAGCTGTTTTTT | TRBJ2-2 | TRBV10-3 | NA | NA
CSVESRAEEADTQYF | TGCAGCGTTGAAAGTAGGGCTGAGGAGGCAGATACGCAGTATTTT | TRBJ2-3 | TRBV29-1 | NA | NA
CASTRGGDHQPQHF | TGTGCCAGCACCAGAGGGGGGGACCATCAGCCCCAGCATTTT | TRBJ1-5 | TRBV28 | NA | NA
CATGELAGTYEQYF | TGTGCCACGGGGGAGCTAGCGGGAACCTACGAGCAGTACTTC | TRBJ2-7 | TRBV28 | NA | TRBD2
CASSLEGLADYEQYF | TGTGCCAGCAGCTTAGAGGGGCTAGCGGACTACGAGCAGTACTTC | TRBJ2-7 | TRBV11-2 | NA | TRBD2
CATSDPGTSGSSYNEQFF | TGTGCCACCAGTGACCCCGGGACTAGCGGGAGCTCCTACAATGAGCAGTTCTTC | TRBJ2-1 | TRBV24-1 | NA | TRBD2
CASIRDRGAGELFF | TGTGCCAGCATAAGGGACAGGGGGGCCGGGGAGCTGTTTTTT | TRBJ2-2 | TRBV6-6 | NA | TRBD1
CASSRTDQETQYF | TGTGCCAGCAGTAGGACAGACCAAGAGACCCAGTACTTC | TRBJ2-5 | TRBV6-5 | NA | NA